Below, 17 T cell receptor beta chains from the same sample are listed, as sequenced in a study of early stage breast cancer tumors. Sequencing used immunoSEQ multiplex PCR; TCRdb keeps in-frame clones, though not all of them. The sample includes tens of thousands of clones, roughly 78% seen only once; the top ten take about 13%. Sequencing input: blood. These receptors were collected from a person in their sixties with breast cancer.

V and J are TRBV19 and TRBJ2-6; 8 nucleotides agree with TRBD1. The CDR3 runs 16 residues. With 3 bases clipped from V and 4 bases from J, the junction kept 5 bases outside the gene matches. Germline CDR1 and CDR2: LNHDA and SQIVND (reference sequence). CDR3 nucleotide sequence: TGTGCCAGTAGTATTTCGACAGGGGTAGGGGCCAACGTCCTGACTTTC. This encodes CASSISTGVGANVLTF.

The rearrangement joins TRBV2 to TRBJ1-2; 9 bases map to TRBD1. V gave up 4 bases and J gave up 6 bases; unmatched junction bases: 6. The CDR3 contains 14 residues. Per the germline V gene, CDR1 is SNHLY and CDR2 is FYNNEI. DNA for the CDR3: TGTGCCAGCAGTGTTAGGGACAGGGCGGATGGCTACACCTTC. Translated, it gives CASSVRDRADGYTF. Full variable domain (missing parts from reference TRBV2 and TRBJ1-2): EPEVTQTPSHQVTQMGQEVILRCVPISNHLYFYWYRQILGQKVEFLVSFYNNEISEKSEIFDDQFSVERPDGSNFTLKIRSTKLEDSAMYFCASSVRDRADGYTFGSGTRLTVV.

The chain carries TRBV5-1 and TRBJ2-1; TRBD1 matches 9 bases. The trim removed 0 bases at V and 5 bases at J, leaving 3 bases unmatched. The germline CDR1 and CDR2 sequences are SGHRS and YFSETQ. The CDR3 is 15 amino acids. CDR3 sequence: CASSLVQGAHNEQFF. CDR3 in DNA: TGCGCCAGCAGCTTGGTACAGGGGGCGCACAATGAGCAGTTCTTC.

V is TRBV4-3 and J is TRBJ2-1; TRBD2 might be the D (5 bases). This CDR3 contains 16 residues. Trimming took 0 bases from V and 1 from J, leaving 10 bases between them. Germline V gene data show CDR1 as LGHNA and CDR2 as YSLEER. CDR3 DNA: TGCGCCAGCAGCCAAGATCGGGGTCCTTCCTACAATGAGCAGTTCTTC. Translated, it gives CASSQDRGPSYNEQFF.

The V call is TRBV19, the J call TRBJ2-3, with no clear D. The CDR3 has 15 residues. V was cut by 6 bases and J by 5 bases, with 18 bases left in between. Germline loops: CDR1 LNHDA, CDR2 SQIVND (reference sequence). The CDR3 DNA reads as TGTGCCAGTAGGGTGGCACCATCAGCTAGAGATACGCAGTATTTT. Translated: CASRVAPSARDTQYF.

The CDR3: CASSLGTSETEQYF. For the CDR3, the DNA is TGCGCCAGCAGCTTGGGGACTAGCGAGACTGAGCAGTACTTC. V gene TRBV5-1 combines with J gene TRBJ2-7, with TRBD2 identical over 9 bases. CDR1 and CDR2 from the germline V gene are SGHRS and YFSETQ. Germline trimming cut 0 bases from V and 7 bases from J; bases unmatched to any gene: 5. This CDR3 region has 14 residues.

The V gene is TRBV14, the J gene TRBJ2-3; D might be TRBD2 (5 bases). The CDR3 has 16 residues. Germline V CDR1 and CDR2: SGHDN, FVKESK. V was clipped by 0 bases and J by 0 bases, with 10 bases between them. The CDR3 reads CASSQDRGTSTDTQYF. Written as DNA, the CDR3 is TGTGCCAGCAGCCAAGATCGGGGAACTAGCACAGATACGCAGTATTTT.

The chain combines TRBV7-2 with TRBJ2-2, with D tentatively TRBD2 (6 bases). The CDR3 has 15 amino acids. CDR1 is SGHTA, CDR2 FQGNSA, per germline. V gave up 5 bases and J gave up 1 base, with 11 bases separating them. This CDR3 reads CASSTRDLNTGELFF. CDR3 bases: TGTGCCAGCAGCACCCGGGACTTGAACACCGGGGAGCTGTTTTTT.

The chain recombines TRBV28 with TRBJ2-3; D possibly corresponds to TRBD2 (6 bases). From germline, CDR1 is MDHEN and CDR2 SYDVKM. The CDR3 is 15 residues long. Trimming left V 5 bases short and J 0 bases short, with 12 bases between. The CDR3 protein is CASSTQRASTDTQYF. The CDR3 DNA is TGTGCCAGCAGTACCCAGCGGGCAAGCACAGATACGCAGTATTTT.

This chain joins TRBV5-4 and TRBJ2-7; tentatively, D is TRBD2 (5 bases). The CDR3 runs to 15 residues. Germline assignment: CDR1 SGHNT and CDR2 YYREEE (reference sequence). V dropped 0 bases and J dropped 3 bases, with 13 bases sitting between them. The CDR3 DNA follows: TGTGCCAGCAGCTTGGCCGGGGTTGGGGTCTACGAGCAGTACTTC. Protein product: CASSLAGVGVYEQYF.

The J gene is TRBJ2-7, the V gene TRBV4-3, with D perhaps matching TRBD2 (6 bases). CDR1 is LGHNA, CDR2 YSLEER, per germline. The CDR3 runs 13 residues. V was trimmed by 0 bases and J by 6 bases, leaving 9 bases between them. In DNA, the CDR3 is TGCGCCAGCAGCCAAGATCGGGGGATCGAGCAGTACTTC. It specifies CASSQDRGIEQYF.

The chain couples TRBV2 to TRBJ1-2; 7 positions agree with TRBD1. With 5 bases clipped from V and 7 bases from J, the junction kept 10 bases outside the gene matches. CDR1 and CDR2 from the germline V gene are SNHLY and FYNNEI. There are 14 residues in the CDR3. The CDR3 nucleotides are TGTGCCAGCAGTCGGGAGGGGGCAGATACTGGCTACACCTTC. Amino acid sequence: CASSREGADTGYTF.

The gene calls are TRBV7-9 and TRBJ2-7; 9 positions match TRBD1. Looked up from germline, CDR1 is SEHNR and CDR2 is FQNEAQ (reference sequence). The CDR3 spans 14 residues. After removal of 4 bases from V and 3 bases from J, the junction contained 4 bases not matched to a gene. The CDR3 sequence is CASSSGQGDYEQYF. The CDR3 region has the DNA TGTGCCAGCAGCTCGGGACAGGGAGACTACGAGCAGTACTTC.

J is TRBJ1-5 and V is TRBV9, with D possibly being TRBD1 (6 bases). CDR1 is SGDLS and CDR2 is YYNGEE in the germline V gene. The CDR3 consists of 14 residues. Trimming removed 3 bases at V and 0 bases at J, with 7 bases between. The DNA of the CDR3 is TGTGCCAGCAGCGCAGGGGATAGCAATCAGCCCCAGCATTTT. It codes for CASSAGDSNQPQHF.

The chain couples TRBV5-1 to TRBJ2-7; 7 nucleotides match TRBD2. There are 16 residues in the CDR3. Trimming at V came to 4 bases and at J to 1 base, leaving 11 bases not matched to a gene. Germline-derived CDR1 and CDR2 are SGHRS and YFSETQ. The DNA for the CDR3 is TGCGCCAGCAGCCCCTCCGTAGCGGGCAATTCCTACGAGCAGTACTTC. This sequence encodes CASSPSVAGNSYEQYF. Filled out from reference TRBV5-1 and TRBJ2-7, the complete variable domain reads KAGVTQTPRYLIKTRGQQVTLSCSPISGHRSVSWYQQTPGQGLQFLFEYFSETQRNKGNFPGRFSGRQFSNSRSEMNVSTLELGDSALYLCASSPSVAGNSYEQYFGPGTRLTVT.

The chain joins TRBV9 to TRBJ1-2, with D possibly matching TRBD1 (5 bases). The ends were cut back, 0 bases at V and 4 bases at J, with 16 bases in the middle. The CDR3 sequence is 16 residues long. Per the germline V gene, CDR1 is SGDLS and CDR2 is YYNGEE. The CDR3: CASSVAGAGPPYGYTF. CDR3 bases: TGTGCCAGCAGCGTAGCTGGGGCAGGGCCGCCCTATGGCTACACCTTC.

The chain combines TRBV6-4 with TRBJ2-3, with 9 nucleotides matching TRBD2. Germline values: CDR1 MRHNA, CDR2 SNTAGT. After removal of 4 bases from V and 1 base from J, the junction contained 0 bases not matched to a gene. The CDR3 has 14 residues. CDR3 loop: CASSVAGGTDTQYF. The CDR3 DNA sequence: TGTGCCAGCAGTGTAGCGGGAGGCACAGATACGCAGTATTTT.